The next 27 T cell receptor beta chains were all read from a single sample in a study of T-cell reconstitution after alpha-beta-depleted transplantation in children. The authors prepared the TCRbeta library with unique molecular identifiers. From the PCR reads, TCRdb called clonotypes with MiXCR, one entry per CDR3 protein. Altogether 300,000 to 400,000 distinct CDR3 sequences are present, roughly 17% being singletons, with the ten largest covering roughly 40%. The source material was PBMCs, mostly from graft donor cells, sampled 360 days after TCRalphabeta/CD19-depleted stem cell transplant. Every receptor here comes from a male patient aged 2 to 9 who had a stem cell transplant for acute lymphoblastic leukemia, so the T cells may come from the graft donor.

Many counts were recorded for this clonotype. The chain carries TRBV5-1 and TRBJ2-2; D is ambiguous. The length of the CDR3 is 13 residues. The V and J ends lost 0 bases and 4 bases respectively, with 4 bases between them. From germline, CDR1 is SGHRS and CDR2 YFSETQ. CDR3 in DNA: TGCGCCAGCAGCTTGGACTTCACCGGGGAGCTGTTTTTT. Translating it yields CASSLDFTGELFF.

The chain employs TRBV7-2 and TRBJ2-1, with D unclear. Per the germline V gene, CDR1 is SGHTA and CDR2 is FQGNSA. The CDR3 has 14 amino acids. Trimming cost V 5 bases and J 7 bases, with 15 bases left between them. Here the CDR3 DNA reads TGTGCCAGCAGCCAAAACGGGTTACGAAATGAGCAGTTCTTC. Translating it yields CASSQNGLRNEQFF.

This clonotype has more than one count but fewer than ten. This chain connects TRBV2 to TRBJ1-1; D not certain. The germline V gene has CDR1 SNHLY and CDR2 FYNNEI. The CDR3 has 11 amino acids. Between the trimmed V and J ends, which lost 4 bases and 3 bases, there was a span of 3 bases. This CDR3 is CASSVDTEAFF. DNA of the CDR3: TGTGCCAGCAGTGTTGACACTGAAGCTTTCTTT.

This clonotype has only a few counts. This chain joins TRBV5-1 and TRBJ2-5; no definite D call. The CDR3 sequence is 15 residues long. The germline V gene has CDR1 SGHRS and CDR2 YFSETQ. V lost 0 bases, J lost 0 bases, and 9 bases lay in between. CDR3 loop: CASSLGWTYQETQYF. CDR3 DNA sequence: TGCGCCAGCAGCTTGGGGTGGACCTACCAAGAGACCCAGTACTTC. The whole variable domain, filled in from reference TRBV5-1 and TRBJ2-5, reads KAGVTQTPRYLIKTRGQQVTLSCSPISGHRSVSWYQQTPGQGLQFLFEYFSETQRNKGNFPGRFSGRQFSNSRSEMNVSTLELGDSALYLCASSLGWTYQETQYFGPGTRLLVL.

This clonotype was detected a few times. The chain recombines TRBV12-3 or TRBV12-4 with TRBJ2-3; the D gene is possibly TRBD2 (5 bases). Trimming left V 2 bases short and J 4 bases short, with 13 bases between. This CDR3 has 15 amino acids. The CDR3 DNA is TGTGCCAGCAGTTTACGAGGGAGAGGGTCAGATACGCAGTATTTT. Translating gives CASSLRGRGSDTQYF.

This clonotype was counted many times. The V and J genes are TRBV5-5 and TRBJ2-3, with 7 bases that match TRBD1. V was clipped by 0 bases and J by 5 bases; unmatched bases: 6. The CDR3 runs 15 residues. From germline, CDR1 is SGHKS and CDR2 YYEKEE (reference sequence). The CDR3 region is CASSLGGGSGDTQYF. The CDR3 DNA sequence: TGTGCCAGCAGCTTGGGAGGGGGCTCCGGAGATACGCAGTATTTT.

This clonotype has only a few counts. V is TRBV20-1 and J is TRBJ2-1; perhaps TRBD2 as D (5 bases). V was trimmed by 2 bases and J by 5 bases, leaving 16 bases between them. Per germline, CDR1 DFQATT and CDR2 SNEGSKA (reference sequence). The CDR3 spans 15 residues. The CDR3 spells CSARPLAFGNNEQFF. The CDR3 DNA follows: TGCAGTGCTAGACCTCTAGCATTCGGGAACAATGAGCAGTTCTTC.

The chain employs TRBV4-3 and TRBJ2-7; D possibly corresponds to TRBD1 (6 bases). The CDR3 is made up of 15 amino acids. Trimming left V 5 bases short and J 7 bases short, with 21 bases between. Germline V gene sequence: CDR1 LGHNA, CDR2 YSLEER. This CDR3 is CASSSRTTGLGEQYF. For the CDR3, the DNA is TGCGCCAGCAGCTCTCGCACCACAGGGTTGGGGGAGCAGTACTTC.

This clonotype was seen repeatedly, ten times or more. The V gene is TRBV30, the J gene TRBJ2-7; no firm D call. V shed 0 bases and J shed 0 bases, with 18 bases lying between them. This CDR3 has 17 amino acids. Germline CDR1 and CDR2: GTSNPN and SVGIG (reference sequence). The CDR3 nucleotides are TGTGCCTGGAGTGTATTTGGTTGGCGCATAAGCTCCTACGAGCAGTACTTC. Its protein product is CAWSVFGWRISSYEQYF.

DNA of the CDR3: TGTGCCAGCAGCCAAGAGGGGAACACCGGGGAGCTGTTTTTT. Protein product: CASSQEGNTGELFF. This sequence joins TRBV4-2 and TRBJ2-2; no clear D gene. V lost 0 bases to trimming and J lost 1 base, with 3 bases between them. The CDR3 contains 14 residues. Germline V CDR1 and CDR2: LGHNA, YNFKEQ.

This clonotype was found a few times. This chain joins TRBV4-1 and TRBJ2-7; 7 bases are a match to TRBD2. The CDR3 covers 14 residues. J lost 2 bases, V lost 1 base, and 2 bases had no gene match. Germline V CDR1 and CDR2: MGHRA, YSYEKL. Written as DNA, the CDR3 is TGCGCCAGCAGCCAAGGGCGGGGGACCTACGAGCAGTACTTC. Translation: CASSQGRGTYEQYF.

The chain has TRBV5-1 and TRBJ1-1, with D possibly matching TRBD1 (5 bases). The CDR3 totals 15 residues. Between the trimmed V and J ends, which lost 4 bases and 4 bases, there was a span of 17 bases. Per germline, CDR1 SGHRS and CDR2 YFSETQ. The CDR3 coding sequence is TGCGCCAGCAGCCTCACCCCTTTTGGGGGCACTGAAGCTTTCTTT. Translating gives CASSLTPFGGTEAFF.

This clonotype was detected many times. The genes are TRBV7-9 and TRBJ2-3; the D is unclear. V was cut by 6 bases and J by 2 bases, with 9 bases left in between. The CDR3 runs to 13 residues. The germline CDR1 and CDR2 sequences are SEHNR and FQNEAQ (reference sequence). The CDR3 sequence is CASSIDPTDTQYF. Written as DNA, the CDR3 is TGTGCCAGCAGTATTGACCCCACAGATACGCAGTATTTT.

This clonotype was seen a few times. The rearrangement joins TRBV3-1 to TRBJ1-4, with D perhaps TRBD1 (5 bases). V lost 8 bases and J 5 bases, leaving 18 bases between the germline ends. This CDR3 has 15 amino acids. CDR1 and CDR2 (germline): LGHDT, YNNKEL (reference sequence). The chain's CDR3 is CASAGRQIPNEKLFF. The CDR3 DNA is TGTGCCAGCGCAGGGCGTCAAATCCCCAATGAAAAACTGTTTTTT.

The chain combines TRBV19 with TRBJ2-3; TRBD2 might be the D (5 bases). The CDR3 contains 16 residues. V was cut by 1 base and J by 3 bases, with 14 bases left in between. The V gene's germline CDR1 is LNHDA and CDR2 SQIVND (reference sequence). CDR3 nucleotides: TGTGCCAGTAGTATAGGGGGAGAAGCATGGACAGATACGCAGTATTTT. It translates to CASSIGGEAWTDTQYF.

The chain joins TRBV6-5 to TRBJ2-2; possibly TRBD1 for D (6 bases). The ends were cut back, 11 bases at V and 7 bases at J, with 14 bases in the middle. The germline CDR1 and CDR2 sequences are MNHEY and SVGAGI. The CDR3 length is 12 residues. CDR3 bases: TGTGCCGCTAGGGGGTCTGTCGGGGAGCTGTTTTTT. Protein product: CAARGSVGELFF.

The chain carries TRBV6-2 or TRBV6-3 and TRBJ2-1; 7 positions agree with TRBD2. Germline-derived CDR1 and CDR2 are MNHEY and SVGEGT. V lost 4 bases and J lost 10; bases outside the gene matches: 4. The CDR3 has 12 residues. The CDR3 spells CASSFPGGEQFF. The CDR3 nucleotides are TGTGCCAGCAGTTTTCCGGGAGGCGAGCAGTTCTTC.

This clonotype turned up a few times. V gene TRBV12-3 or TRBV12-4 combines with J gene TRBJ2-3, with D unresolved. V lost 6 bases and J lost 3, with 16 bases in between. There are 15 residues in the CDR3. The CDR3 bases are TGTGCCAGCAGCCCATTGAGGTTTGAGACAGATACGCAGTATTTT. Amino acid sequence: CASSPLRFETDTQYF.

The chain carries TRBV7-9 and TRBJ2-3, with TRBD2 matching over 11 bases. The CDR3 has 17 amino acids. V trimming: 3 bases; J trimming: 2 bases; junction bases outside the gene matches: 7. CDR1 and CDR2 from the germline V gene are SEHNR and FQNEAQ (reference sequence). CDR3 bases: TGTGCCAGCAGCTTCATTAGCGGGAGGGCCGACACAGATACGCAGTATTTT. Its protein is CASSFISGRADTDTQYF.

V usage is TRBV7-9 and J usage is TRBJ2-3; no reliable D call. The V and J ends lost 2 bases and 4 bases respectively, with 7 bases between them. Germline V gives CDR1 SEHNR, CDR2 FQNEAQ (reference sequence). The CDR3 consists of 13 residues. The CDR3 reads CASSLLPADTQYF. Here the CDR3 DNA reads TGTGCCAGCAGCTTACTCCCCGCAGATACGCAGTATTTT.

This clonotype has a handful of counts. V gene TRBV27 combines with J gene TRBJ1-5; D not resolved. Trimming took off 3 bases at V and 10 bases at J, with 13 bases between the two ends. The germline V gene has CDR1 MNHEY and CDR2 SMNVEV (reference sequence). The CDR3 loop spans 13 amino acids. The CDR3 DNA follows: TGTGCCAGCAGTTTGGAGGGCTGGCACCCCCAGCATTTT. Translation: CASSLEGWHPQHF.

This clonotype was picked up many times. This chain links TRBV20-1 with TRBJ2-3; 7 positions agree with TRBD2. With V trimmed by 6 bases and J by 4 bases, 13 bases remained unmatched. This CDR3 is built from 15 residues. Germline V gene sequence: CDR1 DFQATT, CDR2 SNEGSKA (reference sequence). The CDR3 DNA follows: TGCAGTGCCGTCCCACAAGCGGCGGGGGCAGATACGCAGTATTTT. It is translated as CSAVPQAAGADTQYF.

This clonotype was observed at least ten times. The gene calls are TRBV4-2 and TRBJ2-3; D perhaps matches TRBD2 (6 bases). The germline CDR1 and CDR2 sequences are LGHNA and YNFKEQ. V shed 0 bases and J shed 2 bases, with 21 bases lying between them. The CDR3 is 19 amino acids. The CDR3, as DNA: TGTGCCAGCAGCCAAGAGGGGACTTACGCGTCAAGCCCCACAGATACGCAGTATTTT. This sequence encodes CASSQEGTYASSPTDTQYF.

This chain uses TRBV27 with TRBJ2-3; 8 bases match TRBD1. V shed 6 bases and J 4 bases; nucleotides not matched to a gene: 9. The CDR3 covers 15 residues. Germline loops: CDR1 MNHEY, CDR2 SMNVEV (reference sequence). The CDR3: CASRLTGAGSDTQYF. The DNA of the CDR3 is TGTGCCAGCAGACTGACAGGGGCCGGATCAGATACGCAGTATTTT.

In this sample, this clonotype turned up a few times. This rearrangement joins TRBV7-2 to TRBJ1-2; D ambiguous. Germline values: CDR1 SGHTA, CDR2 FQGNSA. Trimming stripped 8 bases from V and 5 bases from J, with 15 bases between. The CDR3 consists of 13 residues. The DNA for the CDR3 is TGTGCCAGCGCGGGAGTATCCTATTATGGCTACACCTTC. Translating gives CASAGVSYYGYTF.

In its sample, this clonotype was seen a few times. This rearrangement joins TRBV12-3 or TRBV12-4 to TRBJ1-1; D is undetermined. The V and J ends lost 4 bases and 0 bases respectively, with 12 bases between them. The CDR3 runs to 15 residues. This chain's CDR3 is CASSSRHNVNTEAFF. The CDR3 nucleotides are TGTGCCAGCAGTTCCCGACACAACGTGAACACTGAAGCTTTCTTT.

This chain connects TRBV6-5 to TRBJ1-2; 11 bases align to TRBD1. The germline gives CDR1 MNHEY, CDR2 SVGAGI. The CDR3 sequence is 17 residues long. V lost 2 bases, J lost 4 bases, and 9 bases stayed unmatched. In DNA form, the CDR3 reads TGTGCCAGCAGTTACACCCCCCGGACAGGGGGCCTCTATGGCTACACCTTC. The encoded protein is CASSYTPRTGGLYGYTF.